Each of the 32 T cell receptor beta chains below was sequenced from the same sample in a study of T cell responses to AZD1222 COVID-19 vaccine. Produced via immunoSEQ multiplex PCR; TCRdb's table is partial and in-frame only. The sample consists of some 200,000 clones, just over 90% of them appearing once. The sample consisted of peripheral blood, taken 28 days after the second AZD1222 dose. The receptors were gathered from an adult who received the AZD1222 COVID-19 vaccine.

This chain connects TRBV5-4 to TRBJ1-1, with D perhaps TRBD1 (5 bases). This CDR3 contains 14 residues. The V end lost 4 bases, the J end lost 1 base, and 11 bases lay between the germline ends. From germline, CDR1 is SGHNT and CDR2 YYREEE (reference sequence). The CDR3 reads CASSREQENTEAFF. The CDR3 nucleotides read TGTGCCAGCAGCCGGGAACAGGAGAACACTGAAGCTTTCTTT.

This clone appeared once. The chain recombines TRBV28 with TRBJ1-1, with no clear D. The germline gives CDR1 MDHEN, CDR2 SYDVKM. The CDR3 runs 14 residues. V was pared by 6 bases and J by 0 bases, with 11 bases between. CDR3: CASRKDDMNTEAFF. In DNA, the CDR3 is TGTGCCAGCAGAAAGGATGACATGAACACTGAAGCTTTCTTT. The full variable domain, in which reference TRBV28 and TRBJ1-1 provide the parts outside the CDR3, is DVKVTQSSRYLVKRTGEKVFLECVQDMDHENMFWYRQDPGLGLRLIYFSYDVKMKEKGDIPEGYSVSREKKERFSLILESASTNQTSMYLCASRKDDMNTEAFFGQGTRLTVV.

The rearrangement joins TRBV4-1 to TRBJ1-5; D is ambiguous. This CDR3 is built from 15 residues. CDR1 and CDR2 (germline): MGHRA, YSYEKL. Trimming removed 2 bases from V and 0 bases from J, with 8 bases in between. This CDR3 is CASSQWQSSNQPQHF. The CDR3 nucleotides are TGCGCCAGCAGCCAATGGCAATCTAGCAATCAGCCCCAGCATTTT.

The chain has TRBV6-5 and TRBJ1-2, with D possibly being TRBD1 (6 bases). The V and J ends lost 10 bases and 5 bases respectively, with 14 bases between them. The germline V gene encodes CDR1 MNHEY and CDR2 SVGAGI. The CDR3 extends over 12 amino acids. The CDR3 DNA reads TGTGCCATGAGAGGGGGGTTTTATGGCTACACCTTC. The encoded protein is CAMRGGFYGYTF.

The rearrangement links TRBV5-6 to TRBJ2-7; unclear D gene. The CDR3 totals 16 residues. V was trimmed by 1 base and J by 5 bases, leaving 19 bases between them. Per germline, CDR1 SGHDT and CDR2 YYEEEE. The CDR3 sequence: CASSLLKTPNPHEQYF. The CDR3 nucleotides are TGTGCCAGCAGCTTGTTAAAAACCCCGAACCCTCACGAGCAGTACTTC.

This sequence joins TRBV28 and TRBJ1-6; D unresolved. Trimming pared 5 bases from V and 9 bases from J, leaving 8 bases between. The CDR3 has 12 residues. The germline gives CDR1 MDHEN, CDR2 SYDVKM. The CDR3 DNA is TGTGCCAGCAGTGAGGCAGCTTCACCCCTCCACTTT. Translation gives CASSEAASPLHF.

The rearrangement uses TRBV28 and TRBJ2-2; D remains unclear. V was shortened by 5 bases and J by 7 bases, with 23 bases between the two germline ends. The CDR3 is made up of 17 amino acids. CDR1 MDHEN and CDR2 SYDVKM come from the germline V gene. The CDR3, as DNA: TGTGCCAGCAGTCCCACGGTAGGGATCCGTTTCGTCGGGGAGCTGTTTTTT. The encoded protein is CASSPTVGIRFVGELFF.

This chain connects TRBV6-5 to TRBJ1-2; D gene uncertain. The V and J ends lost 7 bases and 5 bases respectively, with 17 bases between them. CDR1 MNHEY and CDR2 SVGAGI come from the germline V gene. The CDR3 sequence is 14 residues long. This CDR3 reads CASKLREGSYGYTF. Here the CDR3 DNA reads TGTGCCAGCAAACTGAGAGAAGGATCTTATGGCTACACCTTC.

V and J are TRBV7-9 and TRBJ2-1; the match to TRBD2 covers 11 bases. Trimming cost V 4 bases and J 7 bases; bases outside gene matches: 9. Per germline, CDR1 SEHNR and CDR2 FQNEAQ (reference sequence). This CDR3 spans 16 amino acids. CDR3 region: CASSSTSGVKGNEQFF. Here the CDR3 DNA reads TGTGCCAGCAGCTCGACTAGCGGGGTAAAGGGAAATGAGCAGTTCTTC. The full variable domain, its missing parts supplied by reference TRBV7-9 and TRBJ2-1, is DTGVSQNPRHKITKRGQNVTFRCDPISEHNRLYWYRQTLGQGPEFLTYFQNEAQLEKSRLLSDRFSAERPKGSFSTLEIQRTEQGDSAMYLCASSSTSGVKGNEQFFGPGTRLTVL.

This chain uses TRBV9 with TRBJ2-3; maybe TRBD2 (6 bases). V was clipped by 4 bases and J by 0 bases, with 12 bases between them. The CDR3 spans 15 residues. CDR1 SGDLS and CDR2 YYNGEE come from the germline V gene. CDR3 sequence (DNA): TGTGCCAGCAGCCGGAGGGGACGGAGCACAGATACGCAGTATTTT. Amino acid sequence: CASSRRGRSTDTQYF.

With regard to this clone: The sample carries other DNA sequences with the same CDR3. The chain recombines TRBV12-3 or TRBV12-4 with TRBJ1-1, with D possibly matching TRBD1 (5 bases). V lost 3 bases and J 1 base, leaving 6 bases between the germline ends. This CDR3 is 13 amino acids long. The CDR3 DNA is TGTGCCAGCAGTTTGGGGGGGAACACTGAAGCTTTCTTT. This translates into CASSLGGNTEAFF.

This rearrangement joins TRBV9 to TRBJ2-5, with no clear D. V lost 0 bases, J lost 5 bases, and 8 bases lay in between. Per the germline V gene, CDR1 is SGDLS and CDR2 is YYNGEE. The CDR3 runs to 13 residues. The CDR3: CASSVAHSETQYF. The CDR3 DNA sequence: TGTGCCAGCAGCGTAGCTCACTCGGAGACCCAGTACTTC.

The genes are TRBV5-1 and TRBJ2-1; D not certain. V was pared by 1 base and J by 6 bases, with 8 bases between. This CDR3 has 13 residues. Germline loops: CDR1 SGHRS, CDR2 YFSETQ. CDR3 nucleotide sequence: TGCGCCAGCAGCTTGTTCTCCGCCAATGAGCAGTTCTTC. It yields the protein CASSLFSANEQFF. The full variable domain, with the rest looked up from reference TRBV5-1 and TRBJ2-1, is KAGVTQTPRYLIKTRGQQVTLSCSPISGHRSVSWYQQTPGQGLQFLFEYFSETQRNKGNFPGRFSGRQFSNSRSEMNVSTLELGDSALYLCASSLFSANEQFFGPGTRLTVL.

In its sample, this clone was seen a few times. This chain links TRBV5-4 with TRBJ1-1; the D gene is possibly TRBD1 (5 bases). CDR1 SGHNT and CDR2 YYREEE come from the germline V gene (reference sequence). This CDR3 comprises 14 residues. V was trimmed by 4 bases and J by 4 bases, leaving 14 bases between them. CDR3 sequence reads: CASSPGPRGTEAFF. CDR3 in DNA: TGTGCCAGCAGCCCGGGACCGAGGGGCACTGAAGCTTTCTTT.

This sequence joins TRBV10-2 and TRBJ1-6; a possible D gene is TRBD1 (6 bases). V was pared by 6 bases and J by 6 bases, with 15 bases between. Per germline, CDR1 WSHSY and CDR2 SAAADI. The CDR3 has 15 amino acids. The CDR3 loop reads CASRSSGGSNSPLHF. The CDR3 coding sequence is TGCGCCAGCAGATCGTCGGGGGGCAGTAATTCACCCCTCCACTTT.

The chain couples TRBV11-2 to TRBJ2-7; the match to TRBD2 covers 11 bases. Looked up from germline, CDR1 is SGHAT and CDR2 is FQNNGV. The trim removed 3 bases at V and 4 bases at J, leaving 5 bases unmatched. This CDR3 has 15 residues. The CDR3 sequence: CASSFEGTSGYEQYF. For the CDR3, the DNA is TGTGCCAGCAGCTTCGAAGGGACTAGCGGTTACGAGCAGTACTTC.

The rearrangement uses TRBV5-1 and TRBJ2-2, with D possibly matching TRBD1 (6 bases). V shed 4 bases and J shed 0 bases, with 10 bases lying between them. The CDR3 loop spans 15 amino acids. From germline, CDR1 is SGHRS and CDR2 YFSETQ. CDR3 DNA sequence: TGCGCCAGCAGCGGGGACACTTCGAACACCGGGGAGCTGTTTTTT. This translates into CASSGDTSNTGELFF.

V gene TRBV20-1 combines with J gene TRBJ2-2; 10 nucleotides agree with TRBD2. CDR1 is DFQATT and CDR2 is SNEGSKA in the germline V gene (reference sequence). This CDR3 has 15 amino acids. Unmatched junction bases numbered 6, after V lost 3 bases and J lost 5 bases. The CDR3 DNA is TGCAGTGCTAGTAGTAGCGGGAGGTTTACCGGGGAGCTGTTTTTT. Protein: CSASSSGRFTGELFF.

The chain links TRBV11-2 to TRBJ2-7; TRBD1 might be the D (5 bases). Trimming cost V 4 bases and J 2 bases, with 12 bases left between them. From germline, CDR1 is SGHAT and CDR2 FQNNGV. The CDR3 loop spans 14 amino acids. The CDR3 DNA reads TGTGCCAGCAGCTCCCGACAGATGACCTACGAGCAGTACTTC. Translating gives CASSSRQMTYEQYF.

This chain joins TRBV6-5 and TRBJ2-1, with D possibly matching TRBD2 (6 bases). The CDR3 length is 15 residues. V was clipped by 6 bases and J by 7 bases, with 19 bases between them. Germline V gene sequence: CDR1 MNHEY, CDR2 SVGAGI. For the CDR3, the DNA is TGTGCCAGCAGCCAAGAAGCGACGGGAGTTAATGAGCAGTTCTTC. It encodes CASSQEATGVNEQFF.

The V and J genes are TRBV6-2 or TRBV6-3 and TRBJ1-2, with 9 bases lining up with TRBD1. V shed 5 bases and J 6 bases; nucleotides not matched to a gene: 4. The CDR3 has 13 residues. The germline V gene encodes CDR1 MNHEY and CDR2 SVGEGT. The DNA for the CDR3 is TGTGCCAGCAGTCGGGACAGGGTCCATGGCTACACCTTC. Translated, it gives CASSRDRVHGYTF.

The chain carries TRBV5-1 and TRBJ2-3; D remains unclear. V dropped 2 bases and J dropped 6 bases, with 16 bases sitting between them. Germline lookup yields CDR1 SGHRS and CDR2 YFSETQ. The CDR3 is made up of 15 amino acids. CDR3 DNA sequence: TGCGCCAGCAGCTTTATGCCTCAGACGAAGGATACGCAGTATTTT. Amino acids: CASSFMPQTKDTQYF.

In this sample, this clone turned up once. V is TRBV28 and J is TRBJ2-7, with D possibly matching TRBD2 (6 bases). Germline V gene lookup returns CDR1 MDHEN and CDR2 SYDVKM. The CDR3 is made up of 12 amino acids. V was clipped by 10 bases and J by 3 bases, with 13 bases between them. The CDR3 bases are TGTGCCACCATGACTAGGGGCTACGAGCAGTACTTC. Its protein is CATMTRGYEQYF.

V and J are TRBV5-1 and TRBJ2-2; perhaps TRBD2 as D (6 bases). With 6 bases removed from V and 1 base from J, the gap between germline ends came to 10 bases. The CDR3 extends over 14 amino acids. The germline CDR1 and CDR2 sequences are SGHRS and YFSETQ. CDR3 in DNA: TGCGCCAGCAACTGGCGGGGGAACACCGGGGAGCTGTTTTTT. Translating gives CASNWRGNTGELFF.

The CDR3 is CASSSTTGSHGYTF. In DNA form, the CDR3 reads TGCGCCAGCAGCTCTACAACAGGGAGCCATGGCTACACCTTC. V gene TRBV5-1 combines with J gene TRBJ1-2, with D tentatively TRBD1 (6 bases). Germline CDR1 SGHRS, CDR2 YFSETQ. This CDR3 spans 14 amino acids. V was clipped by 3 bases and J by 6 bases, with 15 bases between them.

The chain uses TRBV2 and TRBJ2-7, with 9 positions matching TRBD1. V lost 11 bases and J lost 6; bases outside the gene matches: 8. Germline V gene data show CDR1 as SNHLY and CDR2 as FYNNEI. The CDR3 loop spans 12 amino acids. The CDR3 sequence: CASGQGVGEQYF. The CDR3 coding sequence is TGTGCCTCGGGACAGGGAGTTGGCGAGCAGTACTTC.

The chain links TRBV5-4 to TRBJ2-2; TRBD2 might be the D (7 bases). Germline lookup yields CDR1 SGHNT and CDR2 YYREEE (reference sequence). The ends were cut back, 4 bases at V and 3 bases at J, with 16 bases in the middle. The CDR3 has 16 amino acids. The CDR3 reads CASSLVRGADTGELFF. Here the CDR3 DNA reads TGTGCCAGCAGCCTTGTTCGGGGGGCGGACACCGGGGAGCTGTTTTTT.

This CDR3 reads CASSQAEPTGELFF. The DNA of the CDR3 is TGTGCCAGCAGTCAAGCGGAGCCTACCGGGGAGCTGTTTTTT. The chain recombines TRBV27 with TRBJ2-2; D is possibly TRBD2 (5 bases). This CDR3 has 14 amino acids. Germline values: CDR1 MNHEY, CDR2 SMNVEV (reference sequence). Deletions cut 5 bases from V and 5 bases from J, with 12 bases between.

The J gene is TRBJ2-3, the V gene TRBV10-2; 12 bases fit TRBD2. The germline V gene has CDR1 WSHSY and CDR2 SAAADI. This CDR3 contains 15 residues. V lost 2 bases, J lost 4 bases, and 1 base stayed unmatched. The CDR3 coding sequence is TGCGCCAGCAGTGAGGGACTAGCGGGACCAGATACGCAGTATTTT. Protein: CASSEGLAGPDTQYF.

CDR3 loop: CASSLGGSGLTDTQYF. Here the CDR3 DNA reads TGCGCCAGCAGCTTGGGGGGTAGCGGCCTCACAGATACGCAGTATTTT. The chain employs TRBV5-1 and TRBJ2-3; possibly TRBD2 for D (6 bases). V lost 0 bases to trimming and J lost 2 bases, with 13 bases between them. The CDR3 loop spans 16 amino acids. Germline assignment: CDR1 SGHRS and CDR2 YFSETQ.

The CDR3 reads CASSAETVTNYGYTF. CDR3 nucleotides: TGTGCCAGCAGCGCCGAGACAGTGACTAACTATGGCTACACCTTC. V and J are TRBV5-5 and TRBJ1-2; weak D call: TRBD1 (5 bases). The germline V gene encodes CDR1 SGHKS and CDR2 YYEKEE (reference sequence). The CDR3 loop spans 15 amino acids. Deletions cut 4 bases from V and 0 bases from J, with 13 bases between.

The chain links TRBV5-1 to TRBJ2-7; D tentatively reads TRBD1 or TRBD2 (6 bases each). The V end was cut by 3 bases, the J end by 6 bases, with 13 bases between. Per the germline V gene, CDR1 is SGHRS and CDR2 is YFSETQ. The CDR3 runs to 13 residues. CDR3 residues: CASSSEGGREQYF. The CDR3 DNA reads TGCGCCAGCAGCTCGGAGGGGGGACGCGAGCAGTACTTC.